This T cell receptor (beta chain) was sequenced for a study of human T cells and chemical hapten exposure. The table lists this clonotype with a few counts. Antigen unknown. TCRdb used MiXCR to reprocess the RACE reads, holding one entry per CDR3 protein. The table records around 39,000 distinct CDR3 sequences, roughly 6.4% of them present only once. Study-level findings and limits: Those TCRs sitting above 1 in 1000 frequency stayed the same with DPC sensitization. Each of the donors had alopecia, so their immune responses may not resemble those of healthy people. There were significantly more large CDR3 similarity clusters among expanded TCRs than among controls.

From germline, CDR1 is MNHNS and CDR2 SASEGT. The V end was cut by 8 bases, the J end by 2 bases, with 13 bases between. The CDR3 has 14 residues. Time point specified: patch test 1, 2 weeks after DPC sensitization. The treatment denotes: therapeutic diphenylcyclopropenone sensitization with weekly scalp DPC. Total RNA extraction was carried out from unfractionated whole blood. The rearrangement joins TRBV6-1 to TRBJ1-5; D call uncertain. This TCR came from a young woman with alopecia areata. Some clones in this sample may be carry-over from other donors' samples. Material: whole blood, obtained in connection with sensitization to the hapten diphenylcyclopropenone (DPC). The CDR3 is CASVLTSGNQPQHF. CDR3 nucleotides: TGTGCCAGCGTATTGACAAGTGGCAATCAGCCCCAGCATTTT.